The clone carrying this T cell receptor (beta chain) was recorded only once. The source of the sample is a study of blood T cells in healthy people across ages. PCR was performed a second time for roughly 7 to 12 cycles using a sample-barcoded 5' primer and a J-beta primer mix. Each CDR3 protein is one row after TCRdb ran MiXCR on the 5' RACE reads. The sample lists 600,000 to 900,000 distinct CDR3 sequences, about a quarter occurring once. This CDR3 is built from 15 residues. V was shortened by 8 bases and J by 1 base, with 17 bases between the two germline ends. In germline, CDR1 is MNHNS, CDR2 SASEGT. Each individual donor underwent a draw of approximately 9.8 milliliters of peripheral blood. This sample was shared with a second study, whose subject was T cells of mothers and their children. Per that study: Among related mother-child pairs, overlap was slightly higher than in unrelated pairs, though not significantly.

Sequencing used blood. The sequence came from a boy between 10 and 17 years old in good health. V usage is TRBV6-1 and J usage is TRBJ1-2; the D gene is possibly TRBD1 (5 bases). For the CDR3, the DNA is TGTGCCAGCGCTCGGACACTCCGACATAACTATGGCTACACCTTC. It codes for CASARTLRHNYGYTF.